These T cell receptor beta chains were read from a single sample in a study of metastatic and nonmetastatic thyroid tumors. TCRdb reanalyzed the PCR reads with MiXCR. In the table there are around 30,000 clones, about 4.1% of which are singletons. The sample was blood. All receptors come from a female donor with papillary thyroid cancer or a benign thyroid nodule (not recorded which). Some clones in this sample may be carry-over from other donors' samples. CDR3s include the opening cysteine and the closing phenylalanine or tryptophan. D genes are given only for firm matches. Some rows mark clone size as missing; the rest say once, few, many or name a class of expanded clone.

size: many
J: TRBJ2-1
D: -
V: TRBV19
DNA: TGTGCCAGTAGTGACACAATCGGACACTACAATGAGCAGTTCTTC
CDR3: CASSDTIGHYNEQFF

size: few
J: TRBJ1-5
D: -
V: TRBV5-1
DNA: TGCGCCAGCAGCTTGGAGTCGGGGGGCAGTAGGCCAAATCAGCCCCAGCATTTT
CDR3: CASSLESGGSRPNQPQHF

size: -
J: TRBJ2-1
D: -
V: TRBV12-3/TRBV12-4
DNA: TGTGCCAGCGTTATAGGCGGGGCAGGGTTGAATGAGCAGTTCTTC
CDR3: CASVIGGAGLNEQFF

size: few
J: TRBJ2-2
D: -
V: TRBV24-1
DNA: TGTGCCACCAGTGAAAACAGGGACACCGGGGAGCTGTTTTTT
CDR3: CATSENRDTGELFF

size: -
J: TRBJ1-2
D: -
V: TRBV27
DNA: TGTGCCAGCAAGGGGGACGAAGTGGCCTATGGCTACACCTTC
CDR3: CASKGDEVAYGYTF

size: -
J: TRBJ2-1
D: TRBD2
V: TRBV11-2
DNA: TGTGCCAGCAGTCCCTCGGCAGCGGGAAGTCTAAATGAGCAGTTCTTC
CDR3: CASSPSAAGSLNEQFF

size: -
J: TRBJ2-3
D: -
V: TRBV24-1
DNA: TGTGCCACCAGTGTGGTCCGGAGCACAGATACGCAGTATTTT
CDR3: CATSVVRSTDTQYF

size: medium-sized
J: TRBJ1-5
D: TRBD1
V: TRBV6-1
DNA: TGTGCCAGCACCCTCAGGTGGGACAGGGGTACGACCCAGCATTTT
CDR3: CASTLRWDRGTTQHF

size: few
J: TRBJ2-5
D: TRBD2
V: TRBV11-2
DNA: TGTGCCAGCAGCCGCTTAGGGACTAGCGGGAGAACGGAGACCCAGTACTTC
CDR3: CASSRLGTSGRTETQYF

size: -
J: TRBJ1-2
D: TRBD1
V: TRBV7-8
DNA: TGTGCCAGCAGAGTGGGACAGGACTATGGCTACACCTTC
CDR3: CASRVGQDYGYTF

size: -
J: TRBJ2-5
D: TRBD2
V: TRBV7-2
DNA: TGTGCCAGCAGCTGGTGGCTAGCGGTAGCGTCGGGTGAGACCCAGTACTTC
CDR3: CASSWWLAVASGETQYF

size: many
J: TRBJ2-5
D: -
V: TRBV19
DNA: TGTGCCAGTAGTATAAGGAGTACGGGGACCCAGTACTTC
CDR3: CASSIRSTGTQYF

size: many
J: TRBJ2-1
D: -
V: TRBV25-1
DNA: TGTGCCAGCAGTGAGAGATGGGAGCATTCCTACAATGAGCAGTTCTTC
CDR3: CASSERWEHSYNEQFF

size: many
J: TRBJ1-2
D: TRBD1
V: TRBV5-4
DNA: TGTGCCAGCAGTTCGAAGACCGGGACAGACTATGGCTACACCTTC
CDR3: CASSSKTGTDYGYTF

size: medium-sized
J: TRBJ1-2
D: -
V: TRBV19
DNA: TGTGCCAGTACTCCGACGTGGAGTTTCTATGGCTACACCTTC
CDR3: CASTPTWSFYGYTF

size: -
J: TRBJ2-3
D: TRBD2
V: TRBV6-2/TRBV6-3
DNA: TGTGCCAGCAGTCCCCGCGGGAGAACGCAGTATTTT
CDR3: CASSPRGRTQYF

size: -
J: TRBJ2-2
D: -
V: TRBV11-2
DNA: TGTGCCAGCAGCTCGCATCCGGGGAGAGGGACCGGGGAGCTGTTTTTT
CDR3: CASSSHPGRGTGELFF

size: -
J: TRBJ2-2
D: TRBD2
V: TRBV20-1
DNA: TGCAGTGCTATTGGTGCCGGGACTAGCGGTACTATCACCGGGGAGCTGTTTTTT
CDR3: CSAIGAGTSGTITGELFF

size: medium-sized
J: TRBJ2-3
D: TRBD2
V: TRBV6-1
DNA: TGTGCCAGCAGTCCCTCTAGCGGGAGGGCCAGAGATACGCAGTATTTT
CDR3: CASSPSSGRARDTQYF

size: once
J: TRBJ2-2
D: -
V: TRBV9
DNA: TGTGCCAGAAGTAATTTGCGGGAAGTCGGGGAGCTGTTTTTT
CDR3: CARSNLREVGELFF

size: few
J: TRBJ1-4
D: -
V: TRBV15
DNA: TGTGCCACCAGCATAGTCCAGATTAATGAAAAACTGTTTTTT
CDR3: CATSIVQINEKLFF

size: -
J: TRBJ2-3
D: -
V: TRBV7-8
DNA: TGTGCCAGCAACTATGCCGGGGCAGATACGCAGTATTTT
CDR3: CASNYAGADTQYF

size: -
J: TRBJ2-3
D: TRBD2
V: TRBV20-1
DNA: TGCAGTGCTAGAGGGGGTAGCGGGACACTTACGCAGTATTTT
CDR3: CSARGGSGTLTQYF

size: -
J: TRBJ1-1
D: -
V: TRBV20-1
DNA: TGCAGTGCTAGAGATCGAGCAACGGGAAACACTGAAGCTTTCTTT
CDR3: CSARDRATGNTEAFF

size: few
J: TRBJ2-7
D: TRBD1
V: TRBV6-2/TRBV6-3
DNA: TGTGCCAGCAGAAACAGGGGCGGCACCTACGAGCAGTACTTC
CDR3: CASRNRGGTYEQYF

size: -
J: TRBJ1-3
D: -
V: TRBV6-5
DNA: TGTGCCAGCAGTTTTTCAGGGGAAGATGGAAACACCATATATTTT
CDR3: CASSFSGEDGNTIYF

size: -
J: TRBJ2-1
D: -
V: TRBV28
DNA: TGTGCCAGCACGTTTAAGGGGGAGGGAGGGGTAGGTGAGCAGTTCTTC
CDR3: CASTFKGEGGVGEQFF

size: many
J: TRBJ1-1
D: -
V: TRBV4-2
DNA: TGTGCCAGCAGCCAAGATAGCAGAGAATTACCCAAGGGCACTGAAGCTTTCTTT
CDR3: CASSQDSRELPKGTEAFF

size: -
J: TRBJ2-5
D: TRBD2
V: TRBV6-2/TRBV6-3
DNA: TGTGCCAGCAGTTACTCGTATGGGTCCCCGGGGGGTACCCAAGACACCCAGTACTTC
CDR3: CASSYSYGSPGGTQDTQYF

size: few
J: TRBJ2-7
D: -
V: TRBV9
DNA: TGTGCCAGCAGCGTATGCCCCCCGGGAAGTCGTTCGTCCGAGCAGTACTTC
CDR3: CASSVCPPGSRSSEQYF

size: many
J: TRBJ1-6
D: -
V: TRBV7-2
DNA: TGTGCCAGCAGCTCATACTCAAATTCACCCCTCCACTTT
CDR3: CASSSYSNSPLHF

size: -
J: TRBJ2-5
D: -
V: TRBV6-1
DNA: TGTGCCAGCAGTGCAGGGCCTAAAGAGACCCAGTACTTC
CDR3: CASSAGPKETQYF

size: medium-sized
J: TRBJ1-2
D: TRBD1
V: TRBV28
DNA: TGTGCCAGCAGTACCACAGGGGGCAGTGGTGGCTACACCTTC
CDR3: CASSTTGGSGGYTF

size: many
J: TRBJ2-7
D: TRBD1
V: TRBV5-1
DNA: TGCGCCAGCAGCTTGGGGGACAGGGTGTACGAGCAGTACTTC
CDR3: CASSLGDRVYEQYF

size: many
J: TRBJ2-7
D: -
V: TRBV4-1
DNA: TGCGCCAGCAGCGAAGTGGGGGCGGGCGAGCAGTACTTC
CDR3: CASSEVGAGEQYF

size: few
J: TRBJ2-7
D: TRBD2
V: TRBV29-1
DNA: TGCAGCGTTGCTAGCGGGAGTCTGGGGGGCGAGCAGTACTTC
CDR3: CSVASGSLGGEQYF

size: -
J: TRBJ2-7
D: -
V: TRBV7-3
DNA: TGTGCCAGCAGCTCCACTGGGGGAGCAGACGAGCAGCACTTC
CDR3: CASSSTGGADEQHF

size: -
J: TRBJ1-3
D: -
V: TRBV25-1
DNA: TGTGCCAGCAGTGAAGAAGGGTCGGGAAACACCATATATTTT
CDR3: CASSEEGSGNTIYF

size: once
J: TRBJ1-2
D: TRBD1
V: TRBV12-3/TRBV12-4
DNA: TGTGCCAGCAGTTTTGACAGGGGCATCTATGGCTACACCTTC
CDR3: CASSFDRGIYGYTF

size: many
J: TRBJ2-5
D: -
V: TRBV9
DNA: TGTGCCAGCAGCGTAGGGTTGACAATCGAGACCCAGTACTTC
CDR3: CASSVGLTIETQYF

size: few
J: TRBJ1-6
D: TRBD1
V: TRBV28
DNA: TGTGCCAGCAGTTCAGGGGGAATCCCCCTCCACTTT
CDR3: CASSSGGIPLHF

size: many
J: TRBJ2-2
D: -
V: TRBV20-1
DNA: TGCAGTGCTAGAGTGGCGCCGAACACCGGGGAGCTGTTTTTT
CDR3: CSARVAPNTGELFF

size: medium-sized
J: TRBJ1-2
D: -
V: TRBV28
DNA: TGTGCCAGCAGTTTACAACTGGGGGAGGATGGCTACACCTTC
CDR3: CASSLQLGEDGYTF

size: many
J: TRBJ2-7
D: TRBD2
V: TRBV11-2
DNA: TGTGCCAGCAGCTTGGATTGGGGACTAGTACATTTC
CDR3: CASSLDWGLVHF

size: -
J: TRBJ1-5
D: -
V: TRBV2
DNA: TGTGCCAGCAAGGGGTACAGCAATCATCCCCAGCATTTT
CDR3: CASKGYSNHPQHF

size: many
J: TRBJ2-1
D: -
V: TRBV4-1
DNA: TGCGCCAGCAGCCAAGGACTCCTACGCCTTATAAACAATGAGCAGTTCTTC
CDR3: CASSQGLLRLINNEQFF

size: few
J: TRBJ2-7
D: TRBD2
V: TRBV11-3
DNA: TGTGCCAGCAGCTTTAGCGGGCCCATCTATGAGCAGTACTTC
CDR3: CASSFSGPIYEQYF

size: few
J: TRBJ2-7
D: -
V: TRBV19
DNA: TGTGCCAGTAGTGCAGACACCTACGAGCAGTACTTC
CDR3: CASSADTYEQYF

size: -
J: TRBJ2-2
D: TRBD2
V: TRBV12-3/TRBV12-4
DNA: TGTGCTAGCAGTTTTGGGCGGGAGGGGGGGCAGCTGTTTTTT
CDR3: CASSFGREGGQLFF

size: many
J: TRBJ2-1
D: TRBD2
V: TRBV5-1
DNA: TGCGCCAGCAGCTTGGGACTAGCGGGCCCCCGTGTGGGCGGATACAATGAGCAGTTCTTC
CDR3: CASSLGLAGPRVGGYNEQFF

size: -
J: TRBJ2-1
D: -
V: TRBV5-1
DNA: TGCGCCAGCAGCTTGGAGTCTAGCGATGAGCAGTTCTTC
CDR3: CASSLESSDEQFF

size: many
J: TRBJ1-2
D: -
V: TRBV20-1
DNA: TGCAGTGCCCCCATCTTTGCGGGCCAAATTTATGGCTACACCTTC
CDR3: CSAPIFAGQIYGYTF

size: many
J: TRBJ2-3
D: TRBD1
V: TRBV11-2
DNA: TGTGCCAGCAGCCGCACAGGGGAAACCCACACAGATACGCAGTATTTT
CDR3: CASSRTGETHTDTQYF

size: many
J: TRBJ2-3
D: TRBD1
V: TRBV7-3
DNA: TGTGCCAGCAGCTCAGGGGGCTGGACAGATACGCAGTATTTT
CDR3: CASSSGGWTDTQYF

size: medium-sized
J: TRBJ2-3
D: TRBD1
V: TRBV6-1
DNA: TGTGCCAGCAGTACCTTGGGACAGGGCGGGAATACGCAGTATTTT
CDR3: CASSTLGQGGNTQYF

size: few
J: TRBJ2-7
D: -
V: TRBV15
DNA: TGTGCCACCAGCAGAGACAGTTTCTACGAGCAGTACTTC
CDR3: CATSRDSFYEQYF

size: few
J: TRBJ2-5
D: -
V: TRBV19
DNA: TGTGCCAGTAGCAGCAGGGGTATGGGGACCCAGTACTTC
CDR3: CASSSRGMGTQYF

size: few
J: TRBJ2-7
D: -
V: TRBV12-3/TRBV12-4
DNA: TGTGCCAGCAGTTTAGCACAGGCTAACGAGCAGTACTTC
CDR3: CASSLAQANEQYF

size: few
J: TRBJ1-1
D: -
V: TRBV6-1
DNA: TGTGCCAGCAAGGAGGCGACACGGGCTTTCTTT
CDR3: CASKEATRAFF

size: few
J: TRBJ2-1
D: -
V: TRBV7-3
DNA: TGTGCCAGCAGCTTACTTGGGAGCCACAATGAGCAGTTCTTC
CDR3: CASSLLGSHNEQFF